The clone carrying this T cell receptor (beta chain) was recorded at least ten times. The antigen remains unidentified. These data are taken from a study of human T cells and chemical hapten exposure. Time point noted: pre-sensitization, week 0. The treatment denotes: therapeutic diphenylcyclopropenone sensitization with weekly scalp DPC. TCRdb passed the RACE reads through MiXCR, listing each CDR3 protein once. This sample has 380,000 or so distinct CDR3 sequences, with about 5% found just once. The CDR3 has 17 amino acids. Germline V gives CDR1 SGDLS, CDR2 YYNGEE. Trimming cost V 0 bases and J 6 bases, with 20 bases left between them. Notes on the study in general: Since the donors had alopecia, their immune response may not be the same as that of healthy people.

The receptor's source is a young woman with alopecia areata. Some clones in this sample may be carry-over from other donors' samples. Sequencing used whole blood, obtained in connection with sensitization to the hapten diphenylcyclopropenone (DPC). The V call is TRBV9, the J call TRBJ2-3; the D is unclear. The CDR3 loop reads CASSVVGLSSRKDTQYF. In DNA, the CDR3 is TGTGCCAGCAGCGTAGTAGGGCTGTCGTCCCGAAAGGATACGCAGTATTTT.